The T cell receptor beta chain described here comes from a study of CD4 T cells in relation to SARS-CoV-2 and coronaviruses. The CDR3 has 13 residues. Trimming stripped 3 bases from V and 7 bases from J, with 10 bases between. Profiled with immunoSEQ multiplex PCR; TCRdb holds only in-frame clones, not every one. There are about 26,000 clones in the sample; about four fifths occur only once, and 10% lies in the top ten. This clone turned up a few times. What it binds is unknown. Before the COVID-19 pandemic, during about 2011-2019, CD4+ T cells were taken from unexposed donors. CD4+ T cells were isolated from the cells after 10 days of culture.

Sequenced: CD4+ T cells from PBMCs, cultured in vitro. The TCR originated in a human donor in good health. The genes are TRBV12-3 or TRBV12-4 and TRBJ2-1; D is perhaps TRBD1 or TRBD2 (6 bases each). In DNA form, the CDR3 reads TGTGCCAGCAGTTTTTGGAGGGGGAATGAGCAGTTCTTC. Its translation: CASSFWRGNEQFF.